The present T cell receptor (beta chain) was sequenced within a study of blood T cell repertoires in COVID-19. The overall study: T cells, B-cell-depleted T cells, or PBMCs provided the cDNA or gDNA that served as material.

V lost 4 bases and J lost 0, with 16 bases in between. Per germline, CDR1 SNHLY and CDR2 FYNNEI. The CDR3 consists of 17 residues. Original data processing: Reference gene primer amplification gave nucleated cell count estimates. Repertoires were generated with immunoSEQ multiplex PCR, while TCRdb's copy carries only in-frame clones and drops some. The V and J calls and clone size were taken over from that table, and D and trimming were inferred from the DNA. The sample lists a few hundred thousand clones, about nine tenths occurring once. Participants were placed into cohorts based on the clinical history they reported. Up to 2 weeks before entering the study, exposed participants had met a COVID-19 case.

The chain employs TRBV2 and TRBJ1-5, with D uncertain. Sequenced: PBMCs or T cells enriched from blood (not recorded which). The sequence derives from a woman aged 30 to 39 who had been exposed to COVID-19. Here the CDR3 reads CASSASSSKYSNQPQHF. CDR3 coding DNA: TGTGCCAGCAGTGCTAGCAGCTCCAAATATAGCAATCAGCCCCAGCATTTT.